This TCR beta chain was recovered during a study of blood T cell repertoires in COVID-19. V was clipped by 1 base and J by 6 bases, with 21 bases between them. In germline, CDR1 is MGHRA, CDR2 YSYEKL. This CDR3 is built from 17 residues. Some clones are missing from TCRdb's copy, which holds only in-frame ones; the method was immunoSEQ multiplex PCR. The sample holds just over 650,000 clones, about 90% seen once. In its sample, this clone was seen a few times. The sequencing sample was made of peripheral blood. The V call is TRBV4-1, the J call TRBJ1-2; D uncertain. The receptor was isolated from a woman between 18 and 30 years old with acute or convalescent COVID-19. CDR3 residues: CASSQVGPRRYRDGYTF. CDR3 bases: TGCGCCAGCAGCCAAGTAGGTCCAAGACGATACAGAGATGGCTACACCTTC.